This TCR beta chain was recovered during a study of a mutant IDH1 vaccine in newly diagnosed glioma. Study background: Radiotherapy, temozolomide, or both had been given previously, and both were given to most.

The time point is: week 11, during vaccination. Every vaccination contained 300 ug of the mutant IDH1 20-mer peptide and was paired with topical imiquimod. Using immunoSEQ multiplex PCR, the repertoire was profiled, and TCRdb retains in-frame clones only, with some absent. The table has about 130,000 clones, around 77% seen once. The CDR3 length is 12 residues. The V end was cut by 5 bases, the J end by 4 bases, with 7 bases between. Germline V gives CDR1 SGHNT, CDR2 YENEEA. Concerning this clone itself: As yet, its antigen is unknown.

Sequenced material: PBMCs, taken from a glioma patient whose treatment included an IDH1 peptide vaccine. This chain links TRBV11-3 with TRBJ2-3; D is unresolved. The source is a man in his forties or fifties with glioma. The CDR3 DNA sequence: TGTGCCAGCAGCAATGAGGCAGATACGCAGTATTTT. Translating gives CASSNEADTQYF.